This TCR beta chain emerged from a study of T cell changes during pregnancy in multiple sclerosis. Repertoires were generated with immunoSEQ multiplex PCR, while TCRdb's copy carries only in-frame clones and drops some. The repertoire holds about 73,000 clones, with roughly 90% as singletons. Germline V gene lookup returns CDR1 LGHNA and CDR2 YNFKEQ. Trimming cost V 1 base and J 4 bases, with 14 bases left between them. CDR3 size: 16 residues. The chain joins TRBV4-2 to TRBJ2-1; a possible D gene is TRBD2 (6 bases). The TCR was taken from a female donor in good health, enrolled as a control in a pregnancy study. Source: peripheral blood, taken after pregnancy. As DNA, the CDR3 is TGTGCCAGCAGCCAAGGACTAGGTGGCAGTTACAATGAGCAGTTCTTC. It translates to CASSQGLGGSYNEQFF.